This record covers a single T cell receptor beta chain. Its antigen is not identified. The entry originates in a study of cytomegalovirus exposure and HLA in healthy donors. Study findings and constraints: Presence/absence analyses took donor sequencing depth as roughly uniform. A highly shared variant cluster was judged a likely technical artifact. The authors enumerated roughly 160 TCR beta chains as linked to cytomegalovirus.

When sampled, the donors appeared nominally healthy, though they likely had unrecorded immune exposures. 60 Vbeta and 13 Jbeta primers were used in PCR. The method was immunoSEQ multiplex PCR; TCRdb's version includes in-frame clones alone and lacks a portion of them. The sample lists approximately 240,000 clones; 70% to 85% were seen once. The germline CDR1 and CDR2 sequences are SGHNT and YYREEE (reference sequence). The CDR3 is 13 amino acids. V was trimmed by 0 bases and J by 3 bases, leaving 4 bases between them. The sample taken for sequencing was PBMCs. The chain has TRBV5-4 and TRBJ2-1; D is ambiguous. This TCR was recovered from a woman in her thirties or forties in good health and CMV-seronegative. This CDR3 reads CASSLDSYNEQFF. For the CDR3, the DNA is TGTGCCAGCAGCTTGGACAGCTACAATGAGCAGTTCTTC. Full variable domain (remainder filled in from reference TRBV5-4 and TRBJ2-1): ETGVTQSPTHLIKTRGQQVTLRCSSQSGHNTVSWYQQALGQGPQFIFQYYREEENGRGNFPPRFSGLQFPNYSSELNVNALELDDSALYLCASSLDSYNEQFFGPGTRLTVL.